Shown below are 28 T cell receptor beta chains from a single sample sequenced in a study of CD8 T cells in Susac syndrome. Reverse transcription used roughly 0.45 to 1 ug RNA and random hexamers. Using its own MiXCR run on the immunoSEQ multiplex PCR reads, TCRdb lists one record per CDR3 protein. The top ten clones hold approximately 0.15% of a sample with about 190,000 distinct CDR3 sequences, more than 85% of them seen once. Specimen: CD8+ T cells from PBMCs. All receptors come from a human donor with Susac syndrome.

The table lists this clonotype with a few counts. The CDR3 region is CASSLGQNQPQHF. CDR3 coding DNA: TGTGCCAGCTCACTCGGACAGAATCAGCCCCAGCATTTT. The V call is TRBV18, the J call TRBJ1-5; tentatively, D is TRBD1 (6 bases). CDR1 is KGHSH and CDR2 is LQKENI in the germline V gene. Trimming removed 4 bases from V and 4 bases from J, with 8 bases in between. This CDR3 is 13 amino acids long.

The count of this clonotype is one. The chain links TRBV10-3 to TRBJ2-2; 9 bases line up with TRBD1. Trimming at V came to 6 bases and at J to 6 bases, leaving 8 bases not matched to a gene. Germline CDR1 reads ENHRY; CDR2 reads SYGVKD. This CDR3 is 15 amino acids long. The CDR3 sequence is CAIRTDRGLPGELFF. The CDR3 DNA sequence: TGTGCCATCAGGACGGACAGGGGCTTGCCCGGGGAGCTGTTTTTT.

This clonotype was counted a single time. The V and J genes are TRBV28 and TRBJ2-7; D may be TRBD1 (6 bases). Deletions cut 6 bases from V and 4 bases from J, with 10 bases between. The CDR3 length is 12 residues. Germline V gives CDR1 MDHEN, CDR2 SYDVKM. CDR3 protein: CASRGTYYEQYF. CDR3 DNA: TGTGCCAGCAGAGGGACATATTACGAGCAGTACTTC.

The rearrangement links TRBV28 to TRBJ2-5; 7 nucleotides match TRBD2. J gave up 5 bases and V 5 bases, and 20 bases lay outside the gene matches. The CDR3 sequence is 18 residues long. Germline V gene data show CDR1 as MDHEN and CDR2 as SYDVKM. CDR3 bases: TGTGCCAGCAGTACCTACCTCCTATCTGCGGGAGCCGGGGAGACCCAGTACTTC. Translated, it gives CASSTYLLSAGAGETQYF. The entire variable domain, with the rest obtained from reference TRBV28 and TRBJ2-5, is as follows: DVKVTQSSRYLVKRTGEKVFLECVQDMDHENMFWYRQDPGLGLRLIYFSYDVKMKEKGDIPEGYSVSREKKERFSLILESASTNQTSMYLCASSTYLLSAGAGETQYFGPGTRLLVL.

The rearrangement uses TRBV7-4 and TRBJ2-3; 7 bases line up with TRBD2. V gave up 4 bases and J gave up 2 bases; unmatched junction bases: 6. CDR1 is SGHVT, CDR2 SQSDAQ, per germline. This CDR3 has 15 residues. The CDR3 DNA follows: TGTGCCAGCAGCTGTCAGCGGGGAATCACAGATACGCAGTATTTT. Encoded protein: CASSCQRGITDTQYF.

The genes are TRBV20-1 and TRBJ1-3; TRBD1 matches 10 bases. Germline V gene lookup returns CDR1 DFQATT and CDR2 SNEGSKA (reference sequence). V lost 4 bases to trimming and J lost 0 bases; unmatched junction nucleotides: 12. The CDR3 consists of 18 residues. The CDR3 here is CSATRYGGQGFSGNTIYF. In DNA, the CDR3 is TGCAGTGCTACTAGATATGGGGGACAGGGGTTCTCTGGAAACACCATATATTTT.

The CDR3 here is CAWSVGQYSNQPQHF. Here the CDR3 DNA reads TGTGCCTGGAGTGTGGGGCAGTATAGCAATCAGCCCCAGCATTTT. J is TRBJ1-5 and V is TRBV30; maybe TRBD1 (5 bases). Germline V gene data show CDR1 as GTSNPN and CDR2 as SVGIG (reference sequence). Trimming cost V 0 bases and J 0 bases, with 9 bases left between them. The CDR3 is 15 amino acids.

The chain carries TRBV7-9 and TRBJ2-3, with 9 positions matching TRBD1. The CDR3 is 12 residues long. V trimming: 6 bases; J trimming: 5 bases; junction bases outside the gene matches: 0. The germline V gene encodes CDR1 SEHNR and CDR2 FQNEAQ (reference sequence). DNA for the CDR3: TGTGCCAGCAGGACAGGGGGAGATACGCAGTATTTT. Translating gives CASRTGGDTQYF.

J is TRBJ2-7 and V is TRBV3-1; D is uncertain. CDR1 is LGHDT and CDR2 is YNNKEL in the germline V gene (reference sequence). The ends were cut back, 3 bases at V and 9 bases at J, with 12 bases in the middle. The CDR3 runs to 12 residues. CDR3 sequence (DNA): TGTGCCAGCAGCCAGGGCGGCGCCGGGCAGTACTTC. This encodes CASSQGGAGQYF.

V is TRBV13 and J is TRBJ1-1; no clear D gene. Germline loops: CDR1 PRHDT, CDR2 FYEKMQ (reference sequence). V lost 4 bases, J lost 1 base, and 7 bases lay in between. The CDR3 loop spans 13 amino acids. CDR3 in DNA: TGTGCCAGCAGCTCCGGAAGGAACACTGAAGCTTTCTTT. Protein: CASSSGRNTEAFF. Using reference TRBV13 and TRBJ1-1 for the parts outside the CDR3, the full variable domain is AAGVIQSPRHLIKEKRETATLKCYPIPRHDTVYWYQQGPGQDPQFLISFYEKMQSDKGSIPDRFSAQQFSDYHSELNMSSLELGDSALYFCASSSGRNTEAFFGQGTRLTVV.

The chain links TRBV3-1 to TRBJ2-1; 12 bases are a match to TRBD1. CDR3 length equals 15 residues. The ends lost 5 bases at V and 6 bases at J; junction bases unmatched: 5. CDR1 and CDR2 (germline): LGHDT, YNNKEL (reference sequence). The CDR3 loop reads CASSEGQGAFNEQFF. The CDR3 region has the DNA TGTGCCAGCAGCGAGGGACAGGGGGCGTTCAATGAGCAGTTCTTC.

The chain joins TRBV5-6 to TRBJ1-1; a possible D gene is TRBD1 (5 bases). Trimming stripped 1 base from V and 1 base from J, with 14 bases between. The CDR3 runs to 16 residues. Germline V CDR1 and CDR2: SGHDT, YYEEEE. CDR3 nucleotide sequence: TGTGCCAGCAGCTTGAGCCTCGGGGCCACGAACACTGAAGCTTTCTTT. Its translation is CASSLSLGATNTEAFF.

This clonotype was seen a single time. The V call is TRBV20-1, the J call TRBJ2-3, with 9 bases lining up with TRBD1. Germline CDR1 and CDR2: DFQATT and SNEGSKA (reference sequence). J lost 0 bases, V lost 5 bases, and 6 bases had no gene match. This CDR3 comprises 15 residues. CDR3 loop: CSAPRDRVSTDTQYF. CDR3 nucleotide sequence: TGCAGTGCTCCACGGGACAGGGTTAGCACAGATACGCAGTATTTT.

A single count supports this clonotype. CDR3 sequence (DNA): TGCGCCAGCAGCCAAGAAGAGCGGGAGGCCGTCTACGAGCAGTACTTC. It encodes CASSQEEREAVYEQYF. V usage is TRBV4-1 and J usage is TRBJ2-7; TRBD2 agrees at 9 bases. From germline, CDR1 is MGHRA and CDR2 YSYEKL. The CDR3 length is 16 residues. V shed 0 bases, J shed 3 bases, and the junction held 6 bases outside the gene matches.

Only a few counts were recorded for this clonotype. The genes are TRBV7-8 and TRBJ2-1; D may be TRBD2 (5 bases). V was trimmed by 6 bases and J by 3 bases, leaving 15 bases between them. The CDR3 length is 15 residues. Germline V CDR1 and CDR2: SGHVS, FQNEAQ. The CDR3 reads CASSPSGGGYNEQFF. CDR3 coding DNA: TGTGCCAGCAGTCCCTCGGGTGGAGGCTACAATGAGCAGTTCTTC.

The CDR3 DNA follows: TGTGCCACCAGTCGCGGGGGGGCGGAAGAGACCCAGTACTTC. Protein: CATSRGGAEETQYF. V is TRBV24-1 and J is TRBJ2-5; 9 bases agree with TRBD2. Unmatched junction bases numbered 4, after V lost 6 bases and J lost 3 bases. Per germline, CDR1 KGHDR and CDR2 SFDVKD. This CDR3 region has 14 residues.

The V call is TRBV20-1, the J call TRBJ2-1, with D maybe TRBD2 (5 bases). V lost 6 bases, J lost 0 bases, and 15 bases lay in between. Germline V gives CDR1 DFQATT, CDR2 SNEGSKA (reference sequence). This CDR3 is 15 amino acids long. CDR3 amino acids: CSARKAVSSYNEQFF. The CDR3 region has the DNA TGCAGTGCGAGAAAAGCGGTAAGCTCCTACAATGAGCAGTTCTTC.

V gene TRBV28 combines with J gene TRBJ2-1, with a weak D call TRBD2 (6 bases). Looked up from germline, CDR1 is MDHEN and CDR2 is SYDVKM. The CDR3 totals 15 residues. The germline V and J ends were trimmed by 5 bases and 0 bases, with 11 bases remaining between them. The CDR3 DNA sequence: TGTGCCAGCAGTGTGCTAGCGAACTCCTACAATGAGCAGTTCTTC. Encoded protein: CASSVLANSYNEQFF.

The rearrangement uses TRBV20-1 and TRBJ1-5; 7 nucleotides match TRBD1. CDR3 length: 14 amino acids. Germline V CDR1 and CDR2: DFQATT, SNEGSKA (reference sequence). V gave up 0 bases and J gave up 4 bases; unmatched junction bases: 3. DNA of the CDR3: TGCAGTGCTAGAGATGGGACAGTAAATCAGCCCCAGCATTTT. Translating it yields CSARDGTVNQPQHF.

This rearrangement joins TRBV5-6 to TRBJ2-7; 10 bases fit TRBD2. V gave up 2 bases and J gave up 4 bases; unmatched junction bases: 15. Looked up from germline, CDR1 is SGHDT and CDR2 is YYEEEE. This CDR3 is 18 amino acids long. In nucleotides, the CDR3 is TGTGCCAGCAGCTTTAAGGGGGCCAGCGGGGGGGCCTTATACGAGCAGTACTTC. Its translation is CASSFKGASGGALYEQYF.

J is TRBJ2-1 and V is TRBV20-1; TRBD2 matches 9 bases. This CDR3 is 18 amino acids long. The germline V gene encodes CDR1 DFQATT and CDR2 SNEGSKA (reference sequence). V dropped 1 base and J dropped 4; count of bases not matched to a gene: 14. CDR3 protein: CSARAHSALLAGYNEQFF. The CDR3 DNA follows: TGCAGTGCTAGAGCCCACTCGGCTTTACTAGCGGGTTACAATGAGCAGTTCTTC.

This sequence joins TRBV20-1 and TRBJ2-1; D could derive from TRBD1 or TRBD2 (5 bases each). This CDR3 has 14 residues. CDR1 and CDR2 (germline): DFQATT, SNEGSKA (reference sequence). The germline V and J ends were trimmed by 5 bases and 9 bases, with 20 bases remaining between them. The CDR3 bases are TGCAGTGCTCCCGGGAAAGGGGCTTTTGGTGAGCAGTTCTTC. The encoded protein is CSAPGKGAFGEQFF.

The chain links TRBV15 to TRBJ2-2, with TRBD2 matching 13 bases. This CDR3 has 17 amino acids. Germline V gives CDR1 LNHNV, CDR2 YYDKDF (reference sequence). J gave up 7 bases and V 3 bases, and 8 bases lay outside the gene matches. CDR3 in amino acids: CATSRDRLAGGVGELFF. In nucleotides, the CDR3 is TGTGCCACCAGCAGGGACCGACTAGCGGGAGGCGTCGGGGAGCTGTTTTTT.

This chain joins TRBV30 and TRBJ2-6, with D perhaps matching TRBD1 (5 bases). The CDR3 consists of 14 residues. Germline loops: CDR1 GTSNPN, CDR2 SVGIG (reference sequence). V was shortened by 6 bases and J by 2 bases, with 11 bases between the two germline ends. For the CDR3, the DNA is TGTGCCTGTCAACCAGGGACTGGGGCCAACGTCCTGACTTTC. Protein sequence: CACQPGTGANVLTF. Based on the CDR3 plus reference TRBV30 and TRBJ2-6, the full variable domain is SQTIHQWPATLVQPVGSPLSLECTVEGTSNPNLYWYRQAAGRGLQLLFYSVGIGQISSEVPQNLSASRPQDRQFILSSKKLLLSDSGFYLCACQPGTGANVLTFGAGSRLTVL.

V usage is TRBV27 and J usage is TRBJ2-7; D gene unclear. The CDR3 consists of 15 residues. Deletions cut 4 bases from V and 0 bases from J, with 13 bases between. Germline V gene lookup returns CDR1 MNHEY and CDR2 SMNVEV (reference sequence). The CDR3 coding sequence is TGTGCCAGCAGTTCGAGCTTCCTTAGCTCCTACGAGCAGTACTTC. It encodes CASSSSFLSSYEQYF.

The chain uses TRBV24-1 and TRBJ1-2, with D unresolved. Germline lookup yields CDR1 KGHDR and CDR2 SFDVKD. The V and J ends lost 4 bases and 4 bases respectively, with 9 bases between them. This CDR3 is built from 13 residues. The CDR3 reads CATSESAGYGYTF. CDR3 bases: TGTGCCACCAGTGAGTCAGCAGGCTATGGCTACACCTTC.

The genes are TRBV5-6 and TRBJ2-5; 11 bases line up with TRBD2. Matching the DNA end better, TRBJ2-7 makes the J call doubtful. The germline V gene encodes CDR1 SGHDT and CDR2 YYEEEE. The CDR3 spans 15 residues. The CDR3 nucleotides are TGTGCCAGCAGCTTTCGGGGACTAGCGGCCCCCGAGCAGTACTTC. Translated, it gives CASSFRGLAAPEQYF.

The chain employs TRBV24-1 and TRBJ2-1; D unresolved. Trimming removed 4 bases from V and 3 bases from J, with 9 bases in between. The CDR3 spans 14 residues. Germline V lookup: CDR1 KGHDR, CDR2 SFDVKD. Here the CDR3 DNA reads TGTGCCACCAGTGAGTCGGCAGGCTACAATGAGCAGTTCTTC. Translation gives CATSESAGYNEQFF.